One and the same sample provided the 15 T cell receptor beta chains below, sequenced in a study of blood T cell repertoires in COVID-19. Clones were sequenced by immunoSEQ multiplex PCR, and TCRdb holds only the in-frame ones, with some missing. This repertoire shows about 45,000 clones, 70% to 90% found once; its top ten account for around 6.2%. The sample comprised peripheral blood. These receptor sequences come from a human donor in a cohort sampled during active COVID-19.

The rearrangement joins TRBV7-9 to TRBJ1-1; unclear D gene. V dropped 5 bases and J dropped 5 bases, with 12 bases sitting between them. The CDR3 sequence is 13 residues long. The V gene's germline CDR1 is SEHNR and CDR2 FQNEAQ (reference sequence). CDR3 amino acids: CASSASGRTEAFF. In DNA, the CDR3 is TGTGCCAGCAGCGCCAGCGGGAGGACTGAAGCTTTCTTT.

The chain recombines TRBV20-1 with TRBJ2-3, with 9 nucleotides matching TRBD2. Per germline, CDR1 DFQATT and CDR2 SNEGSKA (reference sequence). After removal of 3 bases from V and 0 bases from J, the junction contained 4 bases not matched to a gene. CDR3 size: 15 residues. The CDR3 region has the DNA TGCAGTGCTAGTACTAGCGGGCCTAGCACAGATACGCAGTATTTT. The encoded protein is CSASTSGPSTDTQYF.

CDR3 residues: CASSANAGELFF. The CDR3 nucleotides read TGTGCCAGCAGCGCAAATGCCGGGGAGCTGTTTTTT. The V call is TRBV9, the J call TRBJ2-2; the D is unclear. Between the trimmed V and J ends, which lost 3 bases and 6 bases, there was a span of 6 bases. The CDR3 is made up of 12 amino acids. The germline V gene has CDR1 SGDLS and CDR2 YYNGEE.

This sequence joins TRBV18 and TRBJ1-2, with D perhaps TRBD1 (6 bases). V was clipped by 2 bases and J by 8 bases, with 12 bases between them. CDR1 and CDR2 from the germline V gene are KGHSH and LQKENI. This CDR3 comprises 13 residues. DNA of the CDR3: TGTGCCAGCTCACCAGCAGGGGAAGGCGGCTACACCTTC. It translates to CASSPAGEGGYTF. Full variable domain (outside the CDR3, taken from reference TRBV18 and TRBJ1-2): NAGVMQNPRHLVRRRGQEARLRCSPMKGHSHVYWYRQLPEEGLKFMVYLQKENIIDESGMPKERFSAEFPKEGPSILRIQQVVRGDSAAYFCASSPAGEGGYTFGSGTRLTVV.

The chain carries TRBV2 and TRBJ1-2; 10 nucleotides match TRBD1. The CDR3 spans 13 residues. From germline, CDR1 is SNHLY and CDR2 FYNNEI. Trimming cost V 6 bases and J 8 bases; bases outside gene matches: 6. In nucleotides, the CDR3 is TGTGCCAGCAGCCGACAGGGGGCGGAAGGCTACACCTTC. This translates into CASSRQGAEGYTF.

This clone was seen just once. The gene calls are TRBV5-4 and TRBJ1-1; tentative D call: TRBD1 (6 bases). V was clipped by 7 bases and J by 1 base, with 14 bases between them. The CDR3 runs 14 residues. Germline lookup yields CDR1 SGHNT and CDR2 YYREEE (reference sequence). The CDR3 spells CASFRGGRNTEAFF. CDR3 DNA sequence: TGTGCCAGCTTCCGAGGGGGACGGAACACTGAAGCTTTCTTT. The variable domain in full, completed from reference TRBV5-4 and TRBJ1-1, reads ETGVTQSPTHLIKTRGQQVTLRCSSQSGHNTVSWYQQALGQGPQFIFQYYREEENGRGNFPPRFSGLQFPNYSSELNVNALELDDSALYLCASFRGGRNTEAFFGQGTRLTVV.

The V and J genes are TRBV4-3 and TRBJ2-5, with 11 bases fitting TRBD1. The CDR3 extends over 15 amino acids. V was clipped by 3 bases and J by 5 bases; unmatched bases: 5. Germline values: CDR1 LGHNA, CDR2 YSLEER. CDR3 DNA sequence: TGCGCCAGCAGCCACCGGACAGGGGGCTTTGAGACCCAGTACTTC. Protein product: CASSHRTGGFETQYF.

Judged by abundance, this clone is large. V usage is TRBV4-1 and J usage is TRBJ2-7; TRBD1 agrees at 10 bases. CDR1 is MGHRA, CDR2 YSYEKL, per germline. Losses at the gene ends were 6 bases for V and 3 bases for J; bases not matched to a gene: 8. This CDR3 comprises 15 residues. The chain's CDR3 is CASSFGQGEGYEQYF. DNA for the CDR3: TGCGCCAGCAGTTTCGGACAGGGGGAAGGCTACGAGCAGTACTTC.

The chain uses TRBV7-2 and TRBJ2-7, with 7 bases fitting TRBD2. This CDR3 is 16 amino acids long. Germline trimming cut 2 bases from V and 6 bases from J; bases unmatched to any gene: 13. Germline assignment: CDR1 SGHTA and CDR2 FQGNSA. As DNA, the CDR3 is TGTGCCAGCAGCTTAAGGGCCAGCGGGACGTCGGGCGAGCAGTACTTC. Its translation: CASSLRASGTSGEQYF. The complete variable domain, with remaining parts taken from reference TRBV7-2 and TRBJ2-7, reads GAGVSQSPSNKVTEKGKDVELRCDPISGHTALYWYRQSLGQGLEFLIYFQGNSAPDKSGLPSDRFSAERTGGSVSTLTIQRTQQEDSAVYLCASSLRASGTSGEQYFGPGTRLTVT.

V gene TRBV6-5 combines with J gene TRBJ2-5, with no clear D. The V end lost 7 bases, the J end lost 1 base, and 10 bases lay between the germline ends. The CDR3 has 13 amino acids. The germline CDR1 and CDR2 sequences are MNHEY and SVGAGI. In nucleotides, the CDR3 is TGTGCCAGCACCCGACAAGTCCAAGAGACCCAGTACTTC. As protein: CASTRQVQETQYF.

The CDR3 sequence: CASKQGAEQFF. The DNA of the CDR3 is TGTGCCAGCAAACAGGGGGCTGAGCAGTTCTTC. The chain has TRBV2 and TRBJ2-1; 9 nucleotides align to TRBD1. CDR1 SNHLY and CDR2 FYNNEI come from the germline V gene. Losses at the gene ends were 7 bases for V and 9 bases for J; bases not matched to a gene: 1. There are 11 residues in the CDR3.

The V gene is TRBV7-8, the J gene TRBJ2-7, with a possible D match to TRBD1 (5 bases). This CDR3 has 14 amino acids. The germline V gene has CDR1 SGHVS and CDR2 FQNEAQ. Trimming cost V 5 bases and J 2 bases, with 13 bases left between them. DNA of the CDR3: TGTGCCAGCAGCGGCCCAGGGCCAGCCTACGAGCAGTACTTC. It specifies CASSGPGPAYEQYF.

About this clone: Other DNA sequences in this specimen translate into the identical CDR3. This sequence joins TRBV4-3 and TRBJ2-7; weak D call: TRBD1 (5 bases). With 1 base removed from V and 5 bases from J, the gap between germline ends came to 18 bases. The CDR3 covers 16 residues. In germline, CDR1 is LGHNA, CDR2 YSLEER. The CDR3 loop is CASSQGKGVGRNEQYF. CDR3 DNA sequence: TGCGCCAGCAGCCAAGGGAAAGGGGTAGGGCGGAACGAGCAGTACTTC.

As DNA, the CDR3 is TGCGCCAGCAGCCCGCCTGGGGGGGCCCCTCGGGCCGGGGAGCTGTTTTTT. It translates to CASSPPGGAPRAGELFF. The gene calls are TRBV4-3 and TRBJ2-2; D might be TRBD2 (7 bases). Germline V gene data show CDR1 as LGHNA and CDR2 as YSLEER. The V end lost 4 bases, the J end lost 6 bases, and 21 bases lay between the germline ends. The CDR3 is made up of 17 amino acids.

The V and J genes are TRBV13 and TRBJ2-1; TRBD2 might be the D (6 bases). The CDR3 loop spans 13 amino acids. Germline V gene sequence: CDR1 PRHDT, CDR2 FYEKMQ (reference sequence). The germline V and J ends were trimmed by 4 bases and 4 bases, with 8 bases remaining between them. The DNA of the CDR3 is TGTGCCAGCAGCTGGGCGGGGTACAATGAGCAGTTCTTC. This encodes CASSWAGYNEQFF.